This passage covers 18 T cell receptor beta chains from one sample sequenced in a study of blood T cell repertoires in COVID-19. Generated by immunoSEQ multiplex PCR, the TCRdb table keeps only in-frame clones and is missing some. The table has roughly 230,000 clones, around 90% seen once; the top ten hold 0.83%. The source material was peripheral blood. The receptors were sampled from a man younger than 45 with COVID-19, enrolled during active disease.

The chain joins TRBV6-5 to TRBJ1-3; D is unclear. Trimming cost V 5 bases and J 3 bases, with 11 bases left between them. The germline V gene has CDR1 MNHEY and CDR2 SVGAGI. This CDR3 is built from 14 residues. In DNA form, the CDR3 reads TGTGCCAGCAGTATGGAGGGCATTGGAAACACCATATATTTT. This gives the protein CASSMEGIGNTIYF.

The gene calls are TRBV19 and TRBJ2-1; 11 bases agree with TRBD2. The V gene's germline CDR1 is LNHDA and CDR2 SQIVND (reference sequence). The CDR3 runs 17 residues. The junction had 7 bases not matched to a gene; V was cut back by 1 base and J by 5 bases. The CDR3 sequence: CASSIVAGGLTNNEQFF. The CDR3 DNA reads TGTGCCAGTAGTATAGTAGCGGGGGGGCTCACTAACAATGAGCAGTTCTTC. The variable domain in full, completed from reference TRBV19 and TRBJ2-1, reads DGGITQSPKYLFRKEGQNVTLSCEQNLNHDAMYWYRQDPGQGLRLIYYSQIVNDFQKGDIAEGYSVSREKKESFPLTVTSAQKNPTAFYLCASSIVAGGLTNNEQFFGPGTRLTVL.

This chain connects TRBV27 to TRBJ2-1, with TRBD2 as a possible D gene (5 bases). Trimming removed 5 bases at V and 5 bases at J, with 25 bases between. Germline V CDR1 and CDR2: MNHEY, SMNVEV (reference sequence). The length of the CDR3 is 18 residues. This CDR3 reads CASSPDEGGRRTNNEQFF. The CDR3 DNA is TGTGCCAGCAGTCCCGATGAGGGTGGACGTCGTACTAACAATGAGCAGTTCTTC.

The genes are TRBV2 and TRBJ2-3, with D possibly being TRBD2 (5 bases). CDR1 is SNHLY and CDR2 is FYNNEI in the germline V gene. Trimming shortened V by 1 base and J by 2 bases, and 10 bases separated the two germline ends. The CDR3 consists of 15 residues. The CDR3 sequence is CASSEERTITDTQYF. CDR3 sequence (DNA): TGTGCCAGCAGTGAAGAGCGGACCATCACAGATACGCAGTATTTT.

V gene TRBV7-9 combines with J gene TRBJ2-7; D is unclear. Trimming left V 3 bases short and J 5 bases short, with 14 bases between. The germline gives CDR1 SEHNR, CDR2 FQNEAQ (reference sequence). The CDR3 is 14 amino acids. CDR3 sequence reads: CASSFGALLDEQYF. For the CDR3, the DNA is TGTGCCAGCAGCTTCGGTGCCCTCTTGGACGAGCAGTACTTC.

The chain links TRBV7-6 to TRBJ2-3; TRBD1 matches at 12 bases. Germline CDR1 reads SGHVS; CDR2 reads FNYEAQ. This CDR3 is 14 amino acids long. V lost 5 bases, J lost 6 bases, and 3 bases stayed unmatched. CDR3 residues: CASSLGTGGDTQYF. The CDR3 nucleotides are TGTGCCAGCAGCCTAGGGACAGGGGGCGATACGCAGTATTTT.

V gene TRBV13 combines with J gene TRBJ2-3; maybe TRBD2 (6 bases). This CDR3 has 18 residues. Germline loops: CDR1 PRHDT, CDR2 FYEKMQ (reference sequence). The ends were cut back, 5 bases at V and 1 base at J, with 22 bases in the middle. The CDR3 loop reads CASSHLGISGIGTDTQYF. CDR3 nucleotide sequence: TGTGCCAGCAGCCACTTAGGGATTAGCGGAATCGGCACAGATACGCAGTATTTT.

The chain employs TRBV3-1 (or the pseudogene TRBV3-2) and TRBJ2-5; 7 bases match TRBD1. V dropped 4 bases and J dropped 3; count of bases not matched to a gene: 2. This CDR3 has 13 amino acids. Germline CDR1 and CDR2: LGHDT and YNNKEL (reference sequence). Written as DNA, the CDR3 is TGTGCCAGCAGCCCTGGACAGGAAGAGACCCAGTACTTC. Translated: CASSPGQEETQYF.

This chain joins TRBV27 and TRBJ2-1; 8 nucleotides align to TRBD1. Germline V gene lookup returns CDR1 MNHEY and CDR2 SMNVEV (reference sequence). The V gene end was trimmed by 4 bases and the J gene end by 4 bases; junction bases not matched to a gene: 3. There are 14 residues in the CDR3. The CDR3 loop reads CASSSGQAYNEQFF. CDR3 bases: TGTGCCAGCAGTTCGGGACAGGCGTACAATGAGCAGTTCTTC.

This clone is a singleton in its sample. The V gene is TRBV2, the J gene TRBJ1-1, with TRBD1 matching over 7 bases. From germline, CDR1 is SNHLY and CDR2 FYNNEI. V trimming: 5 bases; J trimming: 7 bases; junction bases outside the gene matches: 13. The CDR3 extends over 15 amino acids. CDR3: CASSQTGTATYEAFF. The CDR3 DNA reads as TGTGCCAGCAGTCAAACCGGGACAGCTACCTATGAAGCTTTCTTT. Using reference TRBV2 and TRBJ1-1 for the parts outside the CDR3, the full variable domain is EPEVTQTPSHQVTQMGQEVILRCVPISNHLYFYWYRQILGQKVEFLVSFYNNEISEKSEIFDDQFSVERPDGSNFTLKIRSTKLEDSAMYFCASSQTGTATYEAFFGQGTRLTVV.

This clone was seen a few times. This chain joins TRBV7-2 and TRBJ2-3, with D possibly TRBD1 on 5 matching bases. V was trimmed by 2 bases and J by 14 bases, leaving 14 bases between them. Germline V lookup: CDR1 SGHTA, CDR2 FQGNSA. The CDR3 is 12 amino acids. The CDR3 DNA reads TGTGCCAGCAGCTTAATTCCCAGGGTGATGTATTTT. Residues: CASSLIPRVMYF.

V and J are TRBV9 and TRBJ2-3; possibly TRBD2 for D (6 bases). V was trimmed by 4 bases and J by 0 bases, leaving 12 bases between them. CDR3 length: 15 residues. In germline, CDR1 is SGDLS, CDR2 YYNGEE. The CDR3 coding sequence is TGTGCCAGCAGCTTCGCCGGGACTAGCACAGATACGCAGTATTTT. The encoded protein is CASSFAGTSTDTQYF.

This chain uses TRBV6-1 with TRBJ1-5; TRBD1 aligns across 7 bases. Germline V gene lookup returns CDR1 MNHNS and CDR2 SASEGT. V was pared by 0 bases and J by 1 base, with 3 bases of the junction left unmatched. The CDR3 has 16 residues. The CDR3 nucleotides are TGTGCCAGCAGTGAAGCTGAGGGGGCGAGCAATCAGCCCCAGCATTTT. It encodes CASSEAEGASNQPQHF.

CDR3: CASSAPRGGSVDTQYF. The DNA for the CDR3 is TGTGCCAGCAGTGCTCCGCGGGGGGGGTCGGTAGATACGCAGTATTTT. The gene calls are TRBV6-1 and TRBJ2-3; TRBD2 matches 9 bases. This CDR3 spans 16 amino acids. The V gene's germline CDR1 is MNHNS and CDR2 SASEGT. The V and J ends lost 4 bases and 5 bases, in that order; junction bases with no gene match: 10.

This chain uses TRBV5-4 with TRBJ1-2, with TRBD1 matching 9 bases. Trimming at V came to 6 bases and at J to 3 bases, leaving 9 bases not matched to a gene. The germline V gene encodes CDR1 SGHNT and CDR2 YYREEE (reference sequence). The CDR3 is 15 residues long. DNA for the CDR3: TGTGCCAGCACCCCCGGACAGGGGCCCTACTATGGCTACACCTTC. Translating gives CASTPGQGPYYGYTF.

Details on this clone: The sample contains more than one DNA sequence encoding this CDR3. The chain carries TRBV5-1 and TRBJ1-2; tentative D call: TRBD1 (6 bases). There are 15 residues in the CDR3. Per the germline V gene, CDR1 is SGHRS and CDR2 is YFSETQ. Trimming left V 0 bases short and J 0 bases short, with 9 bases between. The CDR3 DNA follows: TGCGCCAGCAGCTTGGGACAGGTAGCTAACTATGGCTACACCTTC. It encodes CASSLGQVANYGYTF.

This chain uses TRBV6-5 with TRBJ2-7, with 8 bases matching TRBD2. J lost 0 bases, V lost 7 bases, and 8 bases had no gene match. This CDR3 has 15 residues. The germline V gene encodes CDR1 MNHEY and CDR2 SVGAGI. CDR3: CASTSGGGSSYEQYF. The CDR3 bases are TGTGCCAGCACCTCCGGGGGGGGGAGCTCCTACGAGCAGTACTTC.

DNA of the CDR3: TGTGCCATCAGCGGGGCCGGGACAGGACTTTCTGGGGCCAACGTCCTGACTTTC. Protein: CAISGAGTGLSGANVLTF. The chain employs TRBV10-3 and TRBJ2-6; 8 bases fit TRBD1. The CDR3 has 18 amino acids. After removal of 6 bases from V and 1 base from J, the junction contained 11 bases not matched to a gene. CDR1 ENHRY and CDR2 SYGVKD come from the germline V gene.